These 25 T cell receptor beta chains came from one sample sequenced in a study of cytomegalovirus exposure and HLA in healthy donors. Sequencing used immunoSEQ multiplex PCR; TCRdb keeps in-frame clones, though not all of them. The profile shows 150,000 to 200,000 clones, 86% of them singletons. The sequencing sample was made of PBMCs. The receptors stem from a woman under 30 in good health and CMV-seronegative.

This chain uses TRBV29-1 with TRBJ1-3; D unclear. This CDR3 contains 11 residues. Trimming left V 6 bases short and J 1 base short, with 4 bases between. CDR1 and CDR2 from the germline V gene are SQVTM and ANQGSEA. The CDR3 loop reads CSVRSGNTIYF. The CDR3 coding sequence is TGCAGCGTGCGGTCTGGAAACACCATATATTTT.

V is TRBV25-1 and J is TRBJ2-6; the D gene is possibly TRBD2 (6 bases). The CDR3 has 18 residues. Germline V lookup: CDR1 MGHDK, CDR2 SYGVNS. V was shortened by 2 bases and J by 2 bases, with 16 bases between the two germline ends. The DNA for the CDR3 is TGTGCCAGCAGTGAAGACTCTTCTAGCGTAGCTGGGGCCAACGTCCTGACTTTC. It translates to CASSEDSSSVAGANVLTF.

V usage is TRBV10-3 and J usage is TRBJ1-4, with 8 bases that match TRBD1. The length of the CDR3 is 14 residues. Germline CDR1 ENHRY, CDR2 SYGVKD. Germline trimming cut 4 bases from V and 5 bases from J; bases unmatched to any gene: 3. CDR3 protein: CAISGQGLNEKLFF. The DNA for the CDR3 is TGTGCCATCAGTGGACAGGGGCTGAATGAAAAACTGTTTTTT.

This chain connects TRBV10-2 to TRBJ1-1, with TRBD1 matching over 7 bases. The CDR3 is 14 residues long. The germline gives CDR1 WSHSY, CDR2 SAAADI. The V segment lost 6 bases and the J segment 3 bases; nucleotides outside the gene matches: 7. CDR3 bases: TGCGCCAGCAGACCCGACAGGGCGGACACTGAAGCTTTCTTT. It is translated as CASRPDRADTEAFF.

V usage is TRBV6-6 and J usage is TRBJ2-7, with TRBD2 as a possible D gene (5 bases). Germline CDR1 reads MNHNY; CDR2 reads SVGAGI (reference sequence). CDR3 length: 14 amino acids. V lost 0 bases, J lost 1 base, and 7 bases lay in between. CDR3 bases: TGTGCCAGCAGTTACTCGGAGGTTTCCTACGAGCAGTACTTC. It codes for CASSYSEVSYEQYF.

The chain employs TRBV18 and TRBJ2-7, with D maybe TRBD2 (6 bases). Deletions cut 8 bases from V and 4 bases from J, with 21 bases between. This CDR3 has 15 amino acids. Germline V CDR1 and CDR2: KGHSH, LQKENI. The CDR3 nucleotides are TGTGCCAGCAGTAACCCCGGGACGACTAGTTACGAGCAGTACTTC. It specifies CASSNPGTTSYEQYF.

The CDR3 coding sequence is TGTGCCATCAGTGAGGCCCAGAATTCACCCCTCCACTTT. Translated: CAISEAQNSPLHF. This chain joins TRBV10-3 and TRBJ1-6, with unresolved D. The CDR3 extends over 13 amino acids. Trimming shortened V by 2 bases and J by 7 bases, and 6 bases separated the two germline ends. The germline V gene encodes CDR1 ENHRY and CDR2 SYGVKD.

The chain employs TRBV5-6 and TRBJ2-3; 7 bases are a match to TRBD1. Germline V gene data show CDR1 as SGHDT and CDR2 as YYEEEE. The CDR3 is made up of 19 amino acids. Unmatched junction bases numbered 13, after V lost 0 bases and J lost 0 bases. CDR3 protein: CASSLASGGSTGSTDTQYF. The CDR3 bases are TGTGCCAGCAGCTTGGCGTCGGGCGGATCGACAGGGAGCACAGATACGCAGTATTTT.

This clone occurred once. The CDR3 region has the DNA TGCGCCAGCAGCCCTACGGGACAGATCAATCAGCCCCAGCATTTT. This gives the protein CASSPTGQINQPQHF. This chain links TRBV5-1 with TRBJ1-5; 7 bases are a match to TRBD1. The germline gives CDR1 SGHRS, CDR2 YFSETQ. The CDR3 runs to 15 residues. With V trimmed by 4 bases and J by 3 bases, 7 bases remained unmatched.

The chain uses TRBV29-1 and TRBJ2-1, with 7 bases aligning to TRBD2. The germline gives CDR1 SQVTM, CDR2 ANQGSEA. The V segment lost 7 bases and the J segment 2 bases; nucleotides outside the gene matches: 5. The CDR3 runs to 13 residues. CDR3 residues: CSAGRDTYNEQFF. The DNA for the CDR3 is TGCAGCGCAGGGAGGGATACCTACAATGAGCAGTTCTTC.

The gene calls are TRBV7-9 and TRBJ1-3, with 7 bases fitting TRBD1. The germline V gene has CDR1 SEHNR and CDR2 FQNEAQ (reference sequence). This CDR3 comprises 16 residues. The ends lost 1 base at V and 2 bases at J; junction bases unmatched: 5. DNA of the CDR3: TGTGCCAGCAGCTTAGTGGGGACAGAGGCTGGAAACACCATATATTTT. The encoded protein is CASSLVGTEAGNTIYF.

The chain joins TRBV5-4 to TRBJ2-7; no reliable D call. Trimming removed 2 bases at V and 6 bases at J, with 12 bases between. The CDR3 has 13 residues. Germline V gene sequence: CDR1 SGHNT, CDR2 YYREEE (reference sequence). The CDR3 region has the DNA TGTGCCAGCAGCTTTCGAGGCCGCGGCGAGCAGTACTTC. It specifies CASSFRGRGEQYF.

This rearrangement joins TRBV10-3 to TRBJ2-1; a possible D gene is TRBD2 (6 bases). The CDR3 runs 16 residues. Per the germline V gene, CDR1 is ENHRY and CDR2 is SYGVKD. Trimming removed 6 bases from V and 6 bases from J, with 21 bases in between. The DNA of the CDR3 is TGTGCCATCAGGGGCTTGACTAGAGGTTCGTTCAATGAGCAGTTCTTC. This sequence encodes CAIRGLTRGSFNEQFF.

V is TRBV27 and J is TRBJ2-6, with a tentative D call TRBD2 (6 bases). Germline V gene sequence: CDR1 MNHEY, CDR2 SMNVEV (reference sequence). The CDR3 is 15 amino acids. V lost 6 bases and J 0 bases, leaving 9 bases between the germline ends. The CDR3: CASRGLRSGANVLTF. The CDR3 DNA reads as TGTGCCAGCAGGGGACTGCGCTCTGGGGCCAACGTCCTGACTTTC.

This chain links TRBV9 with TRBJ1-6; D call uncertain. The V end was cut by 4 bases, the J end by 9 bases, with 14 bases between. The CDR3 spans 14 residues. The germline V gene has CDR1 SGDLS and CDR2 YYNGEE. CDR3 in DNA: TGTGCCAGCAGCCGAGGTTTGGAGGGTTCACCCCTCCACTTT. Residues: CASSRGLEGSPLHF.

This chain joins TRBV12-5 and TRBJ1-5; a possible D gene is TRBD1 (6 bases). Germline lookup yields CDR1 LGHNT and CDR2 FRNRAP. Trimming removed 6 bases from V and 2 bases from J, with 26 bases in between. CDR3 length equals 19 residues. CDR3 sequence: CASGGPQNTDRYGNQPQHF. CDR3 nucleotides: TGTGCTAGTGGCGGCCCGCAAAATACCGACAGGTATGGCAATCAGCCCCAGCATTTT.

The genes are TRBV11-2 and TRBJ2-2, with 10 bases matching TRBD1. The CDR3 covers 17 residues. The V gene end was trimmed by 1 base and the J gene end by 2 bases; junction bases not matched to a gene: 4. Germline V gene lookup returns CDR1 SGHAT and CDR2 FQNNGV. Here the CDR3 reads CASSLGDRGPNTGELFF. The DNA of the CDR3 is TGTGCCAGCAGCTTAGGGGACAGGGGACCTAACACCGGGGAGCTGTTTTTT. Full variable domain (outside the CDR3, taken from reference TRBV11-2 and TRBJ2-2): EAGVAQSPRYKIIEKRQSVAFWCNPISGHATLYWYQQILGQGPKLLIQFQNNGVVDDSQLPKDRFSAERLKGVDSTLKIQPAKLEDSAVYLCASSLGDRGPNTGELFFGEGSRLTVL.

This sequence joins TRBV6-1 and TRBJ1-2; no clear D gene. This CDR3 is built from 15 residues. V was trimmed by 8 bases and J by 0 bases, leaving 16 bases between them. CDR1 MNHNS and CDR2 SASEGT come from the germline V gene. For the CDR3, the DNA is TGTGCCAGCGGGGAGGGCTTCGGGGCTAACTATGGCTACACCTTC. Its translation is CASGEGFGANYGYTF.

The chain combines TRBV19 with TRBJ1-1; TRBD1 is a possible D gene (5 bases). Germline lookup yields CDR1 LNHDA and CDR2 SQIVND (reference sequence). The CDR3 runs 14 residues. Trimming left V 2 bases short and J 6 bases short, with 13 bases between. The CDR3: CASSIRGLGAEAFF. In nucleotides, the CDR3 is TGTGCCAGTAGTATAAGGGGATTGGGCGCTGAAGCTTTCTTT.

V gene TRBV12-5 combines with J gene TRBJ2-7; TRBD1 matches 7 bases. V shed 4 bases and J 4 bases; nucleotides not matched to a gene: 10. The germline CDR1 and CDR2 sequences are LGHNT and FRNRAP. The CDR3 spans 15 residues. CDR3 DNA sequence: TGTGCTAGTGGTTCAGGAGGACAGGCGTTTTACGAGCAGTACTTC. It codes for CASGSGGQAFYEQYF.

The chain links TRBV18 to TRBJ1-1; D is possibly TRBD1 (6 bases). Germline assignment: CDR1 KGHSH and CDR2 LQKENI. The V gene lost 1 base and the J gene lost 1 base, with 13 bases spanning the gap. CDR3 size: 16 residues. Here the CDR3 reads CASSPRVRGKNTEAFF. The DNA of the CDR3 is TGTGCCAGCTCACCACGGGTCAGGGGCAAGAACACTGAAGCTTTCTTT. Variable domain in full (rest from reference TRBV18 and TRBJ1-1): NAGVMQNPRHLVRRRGQEARLRCSPMKGHSHVYWYRQLPEEGLKFMVYLQKENIIDESGMPKERFSAEFPKEGPSILRIQQVVRGDSAAYFCASSPRVRGKNTEAFFGQGTRLTVV.

The V gene is TRBV4-1, the J gene TRBJ1-6, with D hard to call. Trimming removed 4 bases from V and 10 bases from J, with 8 bases in between. The germline V gene has CDR1 MGHRA and CDR2 YSYEKL. This CDR3 has 12 residues. This CDR3 reads CASSLENSPLHF. As DNA, the CDR3 is TGCGCCAGCAGCCTCGAGAACTCACCCCTCCACTTT.

The chain has TRBV10-3 and TRBJ1-2; D is ambiguous. Trimming cost V 2 bases and J 2 bases, with 9 bases left between them. Germline CDR1 reads ENHRY; CDR2 reads SYGVKD. The CDR3 is 14 amino acids. DNA of the CDR3: TGTGCCATCAGTGAGCCCAACAGCAACTATGGCTACACCTTC. Its protein product is CAISEPNSNYGYTF.

The chain is built from TRBV6-5 and TRBJ1-3; no clear D. Germline assignment: CDR1 MNHEY and CDR2 SVGAGI. This CDR3 is 15 amino acids long. The V end lost 0 bases, the J end lost 6 bases, and 12 bases lay between the germline ends. CDR3 residues: CASSYSVQALNTIYF. Here the CDR3 DNA reads TGTGCCAGCAGTTACTCCGTTCAAGCCCTAAACACCATATATTTT.

The chain joins TRBV6-1 to TRBJ1-1, with TRBD1 as a possible D gene (5 bases). This CDR3 contains 14 residues. Germline V gene sequence: CDR1 MNHNS, CDR2 SASEGT. The V end was cut by 3 bases, the J end by 1 base, with 9 bases between. The CDR3 spells CASSDDSKNTEAFF. As DNA, the CDR3 is TGTGCCAGCAGTGACGACAGCAAGAACACTGAAGCTTTCTTT.